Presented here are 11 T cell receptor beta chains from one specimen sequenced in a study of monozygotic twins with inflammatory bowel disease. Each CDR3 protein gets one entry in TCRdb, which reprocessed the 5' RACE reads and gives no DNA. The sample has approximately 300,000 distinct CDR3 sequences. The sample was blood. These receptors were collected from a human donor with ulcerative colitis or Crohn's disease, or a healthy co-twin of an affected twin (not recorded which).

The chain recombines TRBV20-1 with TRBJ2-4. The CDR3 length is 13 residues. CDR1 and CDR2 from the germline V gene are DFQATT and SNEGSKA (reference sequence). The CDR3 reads CSAGTVAKNIQYF.

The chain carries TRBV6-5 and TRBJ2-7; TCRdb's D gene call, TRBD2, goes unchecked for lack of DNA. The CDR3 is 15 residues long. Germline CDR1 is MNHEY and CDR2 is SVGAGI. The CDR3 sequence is CASSYTAGGVHEQYF.

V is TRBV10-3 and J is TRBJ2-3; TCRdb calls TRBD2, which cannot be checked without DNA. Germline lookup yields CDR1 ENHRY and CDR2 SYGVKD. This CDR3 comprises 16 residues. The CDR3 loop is CAISESPGLYTDTQYF.

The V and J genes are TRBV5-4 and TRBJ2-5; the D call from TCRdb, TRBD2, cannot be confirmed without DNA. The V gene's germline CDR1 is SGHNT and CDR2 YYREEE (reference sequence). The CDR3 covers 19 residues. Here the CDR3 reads CASSFAGTSGGVWKETQYF.

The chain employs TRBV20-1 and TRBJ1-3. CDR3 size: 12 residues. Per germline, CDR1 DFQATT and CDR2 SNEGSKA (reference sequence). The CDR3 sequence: CSALSPGNTIYF.

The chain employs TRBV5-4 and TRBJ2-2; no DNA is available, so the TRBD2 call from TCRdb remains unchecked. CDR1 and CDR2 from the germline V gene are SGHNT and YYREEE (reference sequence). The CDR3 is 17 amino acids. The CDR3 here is CASSPSGGAWNTGELFF.

CDR3 in amino acids: CASSLGRFRSDTQYF. This chain joins TRBV7-2 and TRBJ2-3. CDR1 is SGHTA, CDR2 FQGNSA, per germline. CDR3 length: 15 amino acids.

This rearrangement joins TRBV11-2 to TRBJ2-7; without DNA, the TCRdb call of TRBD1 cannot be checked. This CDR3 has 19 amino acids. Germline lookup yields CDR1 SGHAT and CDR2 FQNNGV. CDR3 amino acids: CASSLEDRGRGTQRYEQYF.

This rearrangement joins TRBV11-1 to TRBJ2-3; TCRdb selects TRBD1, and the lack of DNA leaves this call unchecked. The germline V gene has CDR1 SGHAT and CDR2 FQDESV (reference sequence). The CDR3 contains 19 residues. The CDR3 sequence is CASSRPGESRTPSTDTQYF.

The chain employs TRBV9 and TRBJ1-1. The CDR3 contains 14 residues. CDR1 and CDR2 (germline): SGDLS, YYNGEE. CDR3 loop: CASSAGTMNTEAFF.

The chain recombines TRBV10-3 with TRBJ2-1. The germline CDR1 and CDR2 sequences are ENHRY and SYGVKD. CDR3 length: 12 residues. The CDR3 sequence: CAISVLANEQFF.